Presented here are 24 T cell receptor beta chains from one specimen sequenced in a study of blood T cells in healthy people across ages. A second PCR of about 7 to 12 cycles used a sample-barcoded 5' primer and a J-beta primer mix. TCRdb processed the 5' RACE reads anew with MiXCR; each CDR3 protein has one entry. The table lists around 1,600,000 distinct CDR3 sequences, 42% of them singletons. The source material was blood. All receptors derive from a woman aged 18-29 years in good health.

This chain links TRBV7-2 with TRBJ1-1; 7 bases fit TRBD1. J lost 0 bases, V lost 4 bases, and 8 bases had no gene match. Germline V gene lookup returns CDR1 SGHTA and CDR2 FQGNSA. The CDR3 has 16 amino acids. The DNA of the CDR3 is TGTGCCAGCAGCTGGGGGGCAGGGGGAGTGAACACTGAAGCTTTCTTT. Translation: CASSWGAGGVNTEAFF.

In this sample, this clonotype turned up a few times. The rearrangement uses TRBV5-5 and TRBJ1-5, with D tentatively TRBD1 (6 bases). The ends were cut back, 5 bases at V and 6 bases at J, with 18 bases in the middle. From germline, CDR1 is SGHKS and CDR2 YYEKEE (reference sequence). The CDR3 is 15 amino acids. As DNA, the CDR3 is TGTGCCAGCAGTCCCGGGACACTAGTCGGTCAGCCCCAGCATTTT. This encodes CASSPGTLVGQPQHF.

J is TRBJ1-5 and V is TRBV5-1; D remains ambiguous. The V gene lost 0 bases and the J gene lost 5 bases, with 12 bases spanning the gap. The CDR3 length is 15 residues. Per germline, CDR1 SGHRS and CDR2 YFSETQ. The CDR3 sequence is CASSLEGRQDQPQHF. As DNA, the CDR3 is TGCGCCAGCAGCTTGGAAGGGAGGCAGGATCAGCCCCAGCATTTT.

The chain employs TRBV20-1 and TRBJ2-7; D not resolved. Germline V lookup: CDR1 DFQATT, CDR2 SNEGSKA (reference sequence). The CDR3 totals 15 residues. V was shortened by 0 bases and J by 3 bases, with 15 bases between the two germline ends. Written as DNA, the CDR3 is TGCAGTGCTAGAGATGGTGGTAATCCGAGCTACGAGCAGTACTTC. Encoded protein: CSARDGGNPSYEQYF.

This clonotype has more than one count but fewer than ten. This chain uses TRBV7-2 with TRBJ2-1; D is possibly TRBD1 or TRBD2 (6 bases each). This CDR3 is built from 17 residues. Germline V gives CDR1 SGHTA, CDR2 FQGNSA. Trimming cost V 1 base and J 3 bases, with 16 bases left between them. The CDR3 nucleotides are TGTGCCAGCAGCTTAGTCGCAGAGGGGGGCCTCTACAATGAGCAGTTCTTC. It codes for CASSLVAEGGLYNEQFF. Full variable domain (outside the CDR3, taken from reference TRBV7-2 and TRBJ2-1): GAGVSQSPSNKVTEKGKDVELRCDPISGHTALYWYRQSLGQGLEFLIYFQGNSAPDKSGLPSDRFSAERTGGSVSTLTIQRTQQEDSAVYLCASSLVAEGGLYNEQFFGPGTRLTVL.

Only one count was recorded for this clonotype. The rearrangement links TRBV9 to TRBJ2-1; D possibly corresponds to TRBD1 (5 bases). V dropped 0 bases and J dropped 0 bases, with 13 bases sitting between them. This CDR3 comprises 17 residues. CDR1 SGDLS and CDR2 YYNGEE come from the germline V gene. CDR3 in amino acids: CASSVAGAASSYNEQFF. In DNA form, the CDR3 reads TGTGCCAGCAGCGTAGCTGGGGCGGCAAGCTCCTACAATGAGCAGTTCTTC.

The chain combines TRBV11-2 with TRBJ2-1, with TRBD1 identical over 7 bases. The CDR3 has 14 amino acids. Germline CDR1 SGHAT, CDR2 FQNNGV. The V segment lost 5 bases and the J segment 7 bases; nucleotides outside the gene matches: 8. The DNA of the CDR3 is TGTGCCAGCAGCCCCTACAGGGGAAAGAATGAGCAGTTCTTC. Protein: CASSPYRGKNEQFF.

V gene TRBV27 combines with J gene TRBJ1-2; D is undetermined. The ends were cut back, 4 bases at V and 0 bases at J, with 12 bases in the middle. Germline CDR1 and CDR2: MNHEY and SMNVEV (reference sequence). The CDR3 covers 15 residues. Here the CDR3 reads CASSSRRTTNYGYTF. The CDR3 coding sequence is TGTGCCAGCAGTTCCCGGAGGACCACTAACTATGGCTACACCTTC.

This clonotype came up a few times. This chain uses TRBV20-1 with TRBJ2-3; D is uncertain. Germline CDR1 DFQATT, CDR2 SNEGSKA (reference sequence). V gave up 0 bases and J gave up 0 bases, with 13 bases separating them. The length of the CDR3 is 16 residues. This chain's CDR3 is CSARDFGQSSTDTQYF. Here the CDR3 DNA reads TGCAGTGCTAGAGATTTTGGGCAGTCTAGCACAGATACGCAGTATTTT.

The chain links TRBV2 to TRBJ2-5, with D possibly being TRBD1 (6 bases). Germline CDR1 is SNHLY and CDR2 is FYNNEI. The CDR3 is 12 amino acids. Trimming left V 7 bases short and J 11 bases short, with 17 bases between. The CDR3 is CASNRVSNEQYF. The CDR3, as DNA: TGTGCCAGCAACAGGGTTAGTAATGAGCAGTACTTC. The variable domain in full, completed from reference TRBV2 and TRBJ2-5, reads EPEVTQTPSHQVTQMGQEVILRCVPISNHLYFYWYRQILGQKVEFLVSFYNNEISEKSEIFDDQFSVERPDGSNFTLKIRSTKLEDSAMYFCASNRVSNEQYFGPGTRLLVL.

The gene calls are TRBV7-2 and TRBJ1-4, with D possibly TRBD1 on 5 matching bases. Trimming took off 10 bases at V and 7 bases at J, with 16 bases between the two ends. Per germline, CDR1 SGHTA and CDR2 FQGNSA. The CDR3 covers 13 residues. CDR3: CATGRARGEKLFF. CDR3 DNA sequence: TGTGCCACCGGTCGGGCTAGGGGTGAAAAACTGTTTTTT.

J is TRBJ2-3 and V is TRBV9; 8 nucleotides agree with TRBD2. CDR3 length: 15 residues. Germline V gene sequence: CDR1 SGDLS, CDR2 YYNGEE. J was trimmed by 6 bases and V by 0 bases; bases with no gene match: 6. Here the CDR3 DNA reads TGTGCCAGCAGCGTAGTCGGGGGGGGCCCGGATACGCAGTATTTT. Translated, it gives CASSVVGGGPDTQYF.

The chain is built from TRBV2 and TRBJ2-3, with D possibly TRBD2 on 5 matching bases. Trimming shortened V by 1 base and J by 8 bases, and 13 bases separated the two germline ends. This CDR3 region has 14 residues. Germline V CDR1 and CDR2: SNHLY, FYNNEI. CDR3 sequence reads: CASSEGTFLGTQYF. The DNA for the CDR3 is TGTGCCAGCAGTGAAGGGACTTTCCTAGGTACGCAGTATTTT.

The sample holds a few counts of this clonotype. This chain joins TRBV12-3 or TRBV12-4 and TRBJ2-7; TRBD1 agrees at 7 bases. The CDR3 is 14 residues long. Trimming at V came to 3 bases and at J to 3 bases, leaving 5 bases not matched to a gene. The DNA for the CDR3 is TGTGCCAGCAGTTTTGGGACAGCGAACTACGAGCAGTACTTC. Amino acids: CASSFGTANYEQYF.

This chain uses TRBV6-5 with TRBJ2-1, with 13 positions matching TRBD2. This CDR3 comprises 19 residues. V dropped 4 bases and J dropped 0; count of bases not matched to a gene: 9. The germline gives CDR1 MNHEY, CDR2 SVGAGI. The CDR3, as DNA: TGTGCCAGCAGTTCCGGGACTAGCGGGGCCTTAAGCTCCTACAATGAGCAGTTCTTC. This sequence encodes CASSSGTSGALSSYNEQFF.

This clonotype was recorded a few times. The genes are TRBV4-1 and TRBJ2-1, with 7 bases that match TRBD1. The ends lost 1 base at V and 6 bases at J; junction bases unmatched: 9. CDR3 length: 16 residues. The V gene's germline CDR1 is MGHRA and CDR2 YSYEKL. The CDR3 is CASSQVEGATPNEQFF. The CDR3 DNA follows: TGCGCCAGCAGCCAAGTTGAGGGGGCGACTCCCAATGAGCAGTTCTTC.

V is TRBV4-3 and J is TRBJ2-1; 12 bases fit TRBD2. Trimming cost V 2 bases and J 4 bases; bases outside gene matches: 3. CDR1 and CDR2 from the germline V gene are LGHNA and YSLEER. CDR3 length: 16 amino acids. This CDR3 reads CASSQRTSGIYNEQFF. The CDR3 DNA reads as TGCGCCAGCAGCCAAAGGACTAGCGGGATTTACAATGAGCAGTTCTTC.

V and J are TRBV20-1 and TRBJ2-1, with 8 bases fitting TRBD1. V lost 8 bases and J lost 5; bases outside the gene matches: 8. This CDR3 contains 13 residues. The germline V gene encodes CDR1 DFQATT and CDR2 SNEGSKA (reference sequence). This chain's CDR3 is CSTPQGEHNEQFF. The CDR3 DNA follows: TGCAGTACTCCACAGGGGGAGCACAATGAGCAGTTCTTC.

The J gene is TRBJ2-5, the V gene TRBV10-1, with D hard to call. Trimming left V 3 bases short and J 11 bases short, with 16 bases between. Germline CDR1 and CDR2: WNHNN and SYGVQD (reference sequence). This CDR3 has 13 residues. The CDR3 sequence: CASSDPWLNEQYF. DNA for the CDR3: TGCGCCAGCAGTGACCCGTGGCTGAATGAGCAGTACTTC.

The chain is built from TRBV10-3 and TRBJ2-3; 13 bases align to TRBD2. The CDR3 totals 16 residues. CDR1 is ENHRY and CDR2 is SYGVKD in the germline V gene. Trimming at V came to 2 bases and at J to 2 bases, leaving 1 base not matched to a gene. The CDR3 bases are TGTGCCATCAGTGAGGGGACTAGCGGGGCCACAGATACGCAGTATTTT. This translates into CAISEGTSGATDTQYF.

This CDR3 reads CASSPYRQETQYF. The CDR3 DNA follows: TGTGCCAGCAGCCCATACAGGCAAGAGACCCAGTACTTC. This chain links TRBV7-2 with TRBJ2-5; tentative D call: TRBD1 (5 bases). The CDR3 has 13 residues. Germline V gives CDR1 SGHTA, CDR2 FQGNSA. Trimming removed 5 bases from V and 2 bases from J, with 9 bases in between.

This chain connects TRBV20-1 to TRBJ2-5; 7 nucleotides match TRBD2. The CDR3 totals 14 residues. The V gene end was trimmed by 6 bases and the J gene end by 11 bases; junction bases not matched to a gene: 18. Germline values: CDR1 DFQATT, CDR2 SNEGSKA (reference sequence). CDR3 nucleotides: TGCAGTGCCAGGGCGGGAGTGGTGAGAAATGAGCAGTACTTC. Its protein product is CSARAGVVRNEQYF.

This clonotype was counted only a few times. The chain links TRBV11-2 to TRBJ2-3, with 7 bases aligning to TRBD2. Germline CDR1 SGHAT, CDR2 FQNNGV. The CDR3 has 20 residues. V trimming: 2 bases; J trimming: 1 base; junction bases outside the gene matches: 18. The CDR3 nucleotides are TGTGCCAGCAGCTTATACTGGCGGGGGTACCAGTTAAGGCGCACAGATACGCAGTATTTT. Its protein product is CASSLYWRGYQLRRTDTQYF.

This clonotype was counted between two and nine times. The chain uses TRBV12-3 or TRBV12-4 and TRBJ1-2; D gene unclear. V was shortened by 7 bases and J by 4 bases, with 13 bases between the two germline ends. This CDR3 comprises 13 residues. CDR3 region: CASNGRWGYGYTF. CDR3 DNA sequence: TGTGCCAGCAACGGGAGGTGGGGCTATGGCTACACCTTC.